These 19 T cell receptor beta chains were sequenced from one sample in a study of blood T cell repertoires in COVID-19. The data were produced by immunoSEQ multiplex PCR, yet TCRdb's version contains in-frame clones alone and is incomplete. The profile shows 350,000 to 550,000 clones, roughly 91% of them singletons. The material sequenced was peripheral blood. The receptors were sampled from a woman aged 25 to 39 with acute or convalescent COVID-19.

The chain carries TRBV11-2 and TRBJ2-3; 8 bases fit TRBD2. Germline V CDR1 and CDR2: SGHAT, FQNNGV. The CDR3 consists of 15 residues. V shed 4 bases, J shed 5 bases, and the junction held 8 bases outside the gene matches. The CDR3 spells CASSSSGLAGDTQYF. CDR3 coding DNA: TGTGCCAGCAGCTCTTCAGGACTAGCAGGAGATACGCAGTATTTT.

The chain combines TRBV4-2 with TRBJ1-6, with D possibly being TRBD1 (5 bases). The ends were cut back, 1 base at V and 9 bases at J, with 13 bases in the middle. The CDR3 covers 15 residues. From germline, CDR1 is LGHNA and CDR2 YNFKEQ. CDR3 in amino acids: CASSQVGEGGSPLHF. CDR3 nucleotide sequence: TGTGCCAGCAGCCAAGTAGGGGAAGGCGGTTCACCCCTCCACTTT.

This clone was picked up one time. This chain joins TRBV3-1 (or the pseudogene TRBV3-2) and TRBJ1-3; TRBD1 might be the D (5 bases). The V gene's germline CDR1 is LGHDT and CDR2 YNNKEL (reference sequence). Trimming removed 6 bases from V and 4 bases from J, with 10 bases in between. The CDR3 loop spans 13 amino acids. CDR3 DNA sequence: TGTGCCAGCAGTCCAGGGTCGGGAAACACCATATATTTT. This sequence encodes CASSPGSGNTIYF.

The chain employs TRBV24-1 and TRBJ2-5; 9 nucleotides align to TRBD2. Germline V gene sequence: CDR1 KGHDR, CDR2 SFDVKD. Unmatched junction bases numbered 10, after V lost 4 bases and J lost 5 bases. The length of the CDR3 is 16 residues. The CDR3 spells CATSEAGGLGGETQYF. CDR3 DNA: TGTGCCACCAGTGAAGCGGGGGGCCTTGGGGGTGAGACCCAGTACTTC.

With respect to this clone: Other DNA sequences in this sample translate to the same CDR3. The CDR3, as DNA: TGTGCCACCAGCAGAGATAGTCAGCCCCAGCATTTT. Translation: CATSRDSQPQHF. V and J are TRBV15 and TRBJ1-5; D not certain. CDR1 LNHNV and CDR2 YYDKDF come from the germline V gene (reference sequence). Trimming cost V 0 bases and J 6 bases, with 3 bases left between them. This CDR3 contains 12 residues.

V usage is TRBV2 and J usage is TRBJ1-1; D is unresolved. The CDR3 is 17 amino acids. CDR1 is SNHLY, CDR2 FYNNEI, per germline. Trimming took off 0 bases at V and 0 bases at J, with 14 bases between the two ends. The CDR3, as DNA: TGTGCCAGCAGTGAAGCGCTTCTGAGGTACATGAACACTGAAGCTTTCTTT. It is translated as CASSEALLRYMNTEAFF.

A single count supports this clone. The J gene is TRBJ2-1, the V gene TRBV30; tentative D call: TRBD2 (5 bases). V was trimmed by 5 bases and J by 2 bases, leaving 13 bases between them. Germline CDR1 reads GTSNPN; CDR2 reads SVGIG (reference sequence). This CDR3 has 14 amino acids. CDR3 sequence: CAWGLAAPYNEQFF. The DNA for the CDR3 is TGTGCCTGGGGACTCGCCGCGCCCTACAATGAGCAGTTCTTC.

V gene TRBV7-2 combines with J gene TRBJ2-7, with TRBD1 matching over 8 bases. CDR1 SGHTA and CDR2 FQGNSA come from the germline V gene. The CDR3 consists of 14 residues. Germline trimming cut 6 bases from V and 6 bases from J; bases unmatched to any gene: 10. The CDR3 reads CASRPGTGPLEQYF. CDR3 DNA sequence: TGTGCCAGCAGACCCGGGACAGGCCCCCTCGAGCAGTACTTC.

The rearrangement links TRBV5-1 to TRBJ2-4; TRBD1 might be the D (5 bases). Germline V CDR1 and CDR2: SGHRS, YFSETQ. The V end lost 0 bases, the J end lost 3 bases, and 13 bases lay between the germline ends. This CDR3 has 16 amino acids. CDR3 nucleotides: TGCGCCAGCAGCTTGGCAGGACAAGGTGGCAAAAACATTCAGTACTTC. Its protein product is CASSLAGQGGKNIQYF.

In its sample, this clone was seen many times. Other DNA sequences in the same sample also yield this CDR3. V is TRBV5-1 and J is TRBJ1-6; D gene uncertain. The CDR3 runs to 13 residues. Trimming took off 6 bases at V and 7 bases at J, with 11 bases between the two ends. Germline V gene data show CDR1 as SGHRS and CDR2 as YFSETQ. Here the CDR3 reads CASNDGGNSPLHF. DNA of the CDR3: TGCGCCAGCAATGACGGAGGGAATTCACCCCTCCACTTT.

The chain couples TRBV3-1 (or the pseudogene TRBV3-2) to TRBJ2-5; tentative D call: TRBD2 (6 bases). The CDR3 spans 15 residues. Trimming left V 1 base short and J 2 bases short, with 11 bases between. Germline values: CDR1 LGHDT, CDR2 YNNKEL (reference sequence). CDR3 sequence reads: CASSQAGVGQETQYF. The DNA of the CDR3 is TGTGCCAGCAGCCAAGCGGGGGTCGGGCAAGAGACCCAGTACTTC.

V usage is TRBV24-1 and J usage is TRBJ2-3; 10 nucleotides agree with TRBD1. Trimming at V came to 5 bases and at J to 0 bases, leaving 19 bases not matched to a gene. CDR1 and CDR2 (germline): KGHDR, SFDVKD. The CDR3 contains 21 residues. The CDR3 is CATSARPGQGPFLGSTDTQYF. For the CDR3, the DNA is TGTGCCACCAGTGCCCGTCCGGGACAGGGGCCGTTCTTAGGAAGCACAGATACGCAGTATTTT.

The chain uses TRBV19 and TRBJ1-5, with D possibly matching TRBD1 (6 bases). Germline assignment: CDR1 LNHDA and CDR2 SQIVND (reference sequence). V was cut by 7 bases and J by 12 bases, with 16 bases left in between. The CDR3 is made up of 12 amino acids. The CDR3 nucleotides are TGTGCCAGTACCTCAGGGGCCGGGTACCAGCATTTT. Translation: CASTSGAGYQHF.

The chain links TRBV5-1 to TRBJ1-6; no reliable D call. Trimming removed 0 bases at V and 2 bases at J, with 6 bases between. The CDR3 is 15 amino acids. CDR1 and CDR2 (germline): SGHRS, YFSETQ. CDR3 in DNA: TGCGCCAGCAGCTTGGGCGTCACCTATAATTCACCCCTCCACTTT. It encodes CASSLGVTYNSPLHF.

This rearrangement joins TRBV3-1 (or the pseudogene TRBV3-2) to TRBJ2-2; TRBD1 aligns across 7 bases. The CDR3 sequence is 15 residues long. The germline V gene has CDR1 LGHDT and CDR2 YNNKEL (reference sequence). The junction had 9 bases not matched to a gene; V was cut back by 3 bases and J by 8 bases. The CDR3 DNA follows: TGTGCCAGCAGCCAGTACGGGACAGTCACTGGGGAGCTGTTTTTT. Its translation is CASSQYGTVTGELFF.

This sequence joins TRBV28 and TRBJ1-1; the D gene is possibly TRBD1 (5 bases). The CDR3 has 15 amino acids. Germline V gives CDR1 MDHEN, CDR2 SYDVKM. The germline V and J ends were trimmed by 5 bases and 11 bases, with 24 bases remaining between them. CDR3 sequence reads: CASSRARGGFPRAFF. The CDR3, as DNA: TGTGCCAGCAGTAGGGCGCGGGGCGGGTTTCCTCGGGCTTTCTTT.

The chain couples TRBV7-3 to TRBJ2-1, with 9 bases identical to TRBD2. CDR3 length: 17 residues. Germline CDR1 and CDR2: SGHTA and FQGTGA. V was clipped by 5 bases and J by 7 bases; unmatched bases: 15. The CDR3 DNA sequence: TGTGCCAGCAGCCCGCTCCCCGGGACTAGCCTAATAAATGAGCAGTTCTTC. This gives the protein CASSPLPGTSLINEQFF.

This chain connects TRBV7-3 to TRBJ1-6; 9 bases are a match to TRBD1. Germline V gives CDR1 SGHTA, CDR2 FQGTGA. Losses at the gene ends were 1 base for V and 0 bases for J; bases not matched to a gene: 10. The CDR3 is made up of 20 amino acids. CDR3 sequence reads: CASSLIMVGQGSSYNSPLHF. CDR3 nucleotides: TGTGCCAGCAGCTTAATTATGGTTGGACAGGGGAGCTCCTATAATTCACCCCTCCACTTT.

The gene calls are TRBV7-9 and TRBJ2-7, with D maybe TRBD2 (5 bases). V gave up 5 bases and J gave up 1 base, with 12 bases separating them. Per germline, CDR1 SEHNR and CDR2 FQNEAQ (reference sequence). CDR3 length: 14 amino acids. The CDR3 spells CASSGSPLSYEQYF. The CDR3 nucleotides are TGTGCCAGCAGCGGGAGCCCATTGTCCTACGAGCAGTACTTC.